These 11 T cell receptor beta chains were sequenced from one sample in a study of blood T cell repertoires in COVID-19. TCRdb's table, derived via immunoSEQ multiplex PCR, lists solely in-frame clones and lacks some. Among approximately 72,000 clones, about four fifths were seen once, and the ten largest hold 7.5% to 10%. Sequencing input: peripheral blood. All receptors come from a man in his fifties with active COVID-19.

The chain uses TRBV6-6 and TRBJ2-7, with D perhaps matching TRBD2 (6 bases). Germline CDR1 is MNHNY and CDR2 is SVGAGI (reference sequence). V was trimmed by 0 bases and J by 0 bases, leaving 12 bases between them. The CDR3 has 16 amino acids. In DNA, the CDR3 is TGTGCCAGCAGTTACTCCCGGGGCGGGGCCTCCTACGAGCAGTACTTC. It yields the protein CASSYSRGGASYEQYF.

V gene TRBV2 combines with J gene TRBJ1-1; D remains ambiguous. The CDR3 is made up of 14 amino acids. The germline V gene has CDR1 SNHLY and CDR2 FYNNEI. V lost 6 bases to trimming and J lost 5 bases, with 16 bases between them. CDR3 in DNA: TGTGCCAGCAGGGAGCGGGGTACTATGACTGAAGCTTTCTTT. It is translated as CASRERGTMTEAFF.

CDR3 loop: CASSGQSNTEAFF. In nucleotides, the CDR3 is TGTGCCAGCAGCGGACAGAGCAACACTGAAGCTTTCTTT. V is TRBV3-1 (or the pseudogene TRBV3-2) and J is TRBJ1-1; D may be TRBD1 (6 bases). V lost 5 bases and J lost 2, with 9 bases in between. This CDR3 is 13 amino acids long. The germline V gene has CDR1 LGHDT and CDR2 YNNKEL (reference sequence).

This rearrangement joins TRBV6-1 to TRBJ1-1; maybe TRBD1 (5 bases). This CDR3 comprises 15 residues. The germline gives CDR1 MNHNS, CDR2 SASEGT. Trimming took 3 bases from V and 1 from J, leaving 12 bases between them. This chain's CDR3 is CASSDPQGTNTEAFF. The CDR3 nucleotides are TGTGCCAGCAGTGACCCGCAGGGAACGAACACTGAAGCTTTCTTT.

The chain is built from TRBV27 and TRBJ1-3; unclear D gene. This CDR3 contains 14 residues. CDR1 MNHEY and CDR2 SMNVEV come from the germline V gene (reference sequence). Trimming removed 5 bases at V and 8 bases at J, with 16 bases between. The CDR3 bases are TGTGCCAGCAGTCGCTACTTCGGTCACGACACCATATATTTT. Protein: CASSRYFGHDTIYF.

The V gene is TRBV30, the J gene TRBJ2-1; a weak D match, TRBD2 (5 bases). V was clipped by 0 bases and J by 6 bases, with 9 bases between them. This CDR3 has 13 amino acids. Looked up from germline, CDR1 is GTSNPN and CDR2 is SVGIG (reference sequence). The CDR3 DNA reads TGTGCCTGGAGTGTATTAAGCGGCAATGAGCAGTTCTTC. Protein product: CAWSVLSGNEQFF.

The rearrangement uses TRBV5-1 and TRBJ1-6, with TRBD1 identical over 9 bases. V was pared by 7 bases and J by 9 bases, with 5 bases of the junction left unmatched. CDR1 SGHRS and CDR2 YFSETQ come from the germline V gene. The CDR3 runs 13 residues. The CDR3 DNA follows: TGCGCCAGCCCAGACAGGGGGTGTTCACCCCTCCACTTT. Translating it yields CASPDRGCSPLHF.

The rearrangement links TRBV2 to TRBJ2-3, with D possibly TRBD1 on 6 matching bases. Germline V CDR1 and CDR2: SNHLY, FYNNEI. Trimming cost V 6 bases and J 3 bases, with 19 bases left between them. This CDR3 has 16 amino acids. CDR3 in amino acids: CASRTIWTEPTDTQYF. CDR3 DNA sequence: TGTGCCAGCAGAACCATATGGACAGAACCTACAGATACGCAGTATTTT.

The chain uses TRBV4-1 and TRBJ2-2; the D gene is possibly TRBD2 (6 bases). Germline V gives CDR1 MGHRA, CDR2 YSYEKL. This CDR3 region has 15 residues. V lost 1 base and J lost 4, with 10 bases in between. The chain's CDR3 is CASSQVRGGTGELFF. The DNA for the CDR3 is TGCGCCAGCAGCCAAGTTAGGGGAGGCACCGGGGAGCTGTTTTTT.

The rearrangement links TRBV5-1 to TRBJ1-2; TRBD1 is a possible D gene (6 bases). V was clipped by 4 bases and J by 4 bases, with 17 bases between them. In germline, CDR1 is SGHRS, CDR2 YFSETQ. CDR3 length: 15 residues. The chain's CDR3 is CASSLNPDSTYGYTF. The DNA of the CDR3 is TGCGCCAGCAGCCTGAATCCGGACAGCACCTATGGCTACACCTTC.

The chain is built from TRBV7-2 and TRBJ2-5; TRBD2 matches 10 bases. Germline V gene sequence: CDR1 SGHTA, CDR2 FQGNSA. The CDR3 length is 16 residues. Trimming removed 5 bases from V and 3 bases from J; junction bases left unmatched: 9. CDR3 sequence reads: CASSPNRLAGEETQYF. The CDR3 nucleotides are TGTGCCAGCAGCCCCAACCGGCTAGCGGGGGAAGAGACCCAGTACTTC. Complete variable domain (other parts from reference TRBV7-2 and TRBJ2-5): GAGVSQSPSNKVTEKGKDVELRCDPISGHTALYWYRQSLGQGLEFLIYFQGNSAPDKSGLPSDRFSAERTGGSVSTLTIQRTQQEDSAVYLCASSPNRLAGEETQYFGPGTRLLVL.